The next 13 T cell receptor beta chains were all read from a single sample in a study of T cells in Graves' hyperthyroidism and ophthalmopathy. Regions amplified from RNA transcripts were the TCR beta CDR3 regions. HTBI primers were the set used in a first-round RT-PCR of the TCR CDR3. TCRdb recomputed calls from the multiplex PCR reads with MiXCR, one row per CDR3 protein. Of about 640,000 distinct CDR3 sequences in the sample, around 21% were seen once. Sequencing used blood. These receptors all come from a man aged 30 to 45 with Graves' ophthalmopathy.

A note on this clonotype: This may stem from a read error, because a much larger clone lies one nucleotide away. V and J are TRBV2 and TRBJ2-7; possible D gene TRBD2, 5 bases. Trimming shortened V by 8 bases and J by 3 bases, and 11 bases separated the two germline ends. The CDR3 extends over 12 amino acids. Germline loops: CDR1 SNHLY, CDR2 FYNNEI. CDR3 nucleotides: TGTGCCAGCGGTAACCGGGACTACGAGCAGTACTTC. Encoded protein: CASGNRDYEQYF.

This clonotype was detected a few times. The V gene is TRBV7-9, the J gene TRBJ1-2, with 7 bases fitting TRBD1. CDR3 length equals 15 residues. Per the germline V gene, CDR1 is SEHNR and CDR2 is FQNEAQ (reference sequence). The trim removed 5 bases at V and 5 bases at J, leaving 11 bases unmatched. The CDR3 DNA reads TGTGCCAGCAGCGGAGAGGGGGCCCCCTGGTATGGCTACACCTTC. Amino acid sequence: CASSGEGAPWYGYTF.

The chain has TRBV19 and TRBJ2-7; D not certain. V was cut by 10 bases and J by 3 bases, with 10 bases left in between. Germline-derived CDR1 and CDR2 are LNHDA and SQIVND (reference sequence). This CDR3 comprises 11 residues. The CDR3 spells CATATVYEQYF. The CDR3 bases are TGTGCCACCGCGACTGTCTACGAGCAGTACTTC.

This chain uses TRBV27 with TRBJ1-1, with D perhaps matching TRBD1 (6 bases). V was pared by 2 bases and J by 4 bases, with 17 bases between. Germline values: CDR1 MNHEY, CDR2 SMNVEV (reference sequence). The CDR3 sequence is 16 residues long. CDR3 residues: CASSLTRGAPVTEAFF. The DNA of the CDR3 is TGTGCCAGCAGTTTAACCAGGGGTGCGCCGGTCACTGAAGCTTTCTTT.

The V gene is TRBV20-1, the J gene TRBJ2-3; no reliable D call. The V end lost 1 base, the J end lost 4 bases, and 15 bases lay between the germline ends. Germline loops: CDR1 DFQATT, CDR2 SNEGSKA (reference sequence). The CDR3 spans 15 residues. The CDR3: CSARARPILADTQYF. For the CDR3, the DNA is TGCAGTGCTAGAGCCCGACCCATTCTCGCAGATACGCAGTATTTT.

The chain couples TRBV18 to TRBJ2-6; tentative D call: TRBD2 (5 bases). Trimming stripped 3 bases from V and 0 bases from J, with 12 bases between. CDR3 length: 17 amino acids. Germline loops: CDR1 KGHSH, CDR2 LQKENI. CDR3: CASSPADGNSGANVLTF. The CDR3 DNA sequence: TGTGCCAGCTCACCTGCGGACGGGAACTCTGGGGCCAACGTCCTGACTTTC.

This clonotype has only a few counts. This chain connects TRBV20-1 to TRBJ2-3; no clear D. Trimming took 0 bases from V and 1 from J, leaving 14 bases between them. CDR1 is DFQATT, CDR2 SNEGSKA, per germline (reference sequence). The CDR3 runs to 16 residues. Here the CDR3 reads CSARDYQIERTDTQYF. CDR3 sequence (DNA): TGCAGTGCTAGAGATTACCAGATCGAACGCACAGATACGCAGTATTTT.

The chain couples TRBV20-1 to TRBJ2-7, with unresolved D. Trimming took off 3 bases at V and 3 bases at J, with 9 bases between the two ends. The CDR3 extends over 12 amino acids. Per germline, CDR1 DFQATT and CDR2 SNEGSKA (reference sequence). The CDR3: CSASNSYYEQYF. The CDR3 region has the DNA TGCAGTGCTAGTAATTCCTACTACGAGCAGTACTTC.

The CDR3 nucleotides are TGTGCCAGCAGCGAGGAGAACACAGATACGCAGTATTTT. Protein: CASSEENTDTQYF. This chain uses TRBV5-6 with TRBJ2-3; unclear D gene. The germline V gene encodes CDR1 SGHDT and CDR2 YYEEEE. Trimming pared 4 bases from V and 2 bases from J, leaving 8 bases between. This CDR3 comprises 13 residues.

In this sample, this clonotype turned up many times. The chain employs TRBV11-2 and TRBJ2-3; TRBD2 aligns across 9 bases. Trimming at V came to 3 bases and at J to 1 base, leaving 8 bases not matched to a gene. The germline V gene has CDR1 SGHAT and CDR2 FQNNGV. This CDR3 spans 17 amino acids. The CDR3 loop reads CASSFSSREGGTDTQYF. In nucleotides, the CDR3 is TGTGCCAGCAGCTTTTCATCGCGGGAGGGCGGCACAGATACGCAGTATTTT.

V gene TRBV6-2 or TRBV6-3 combines with J gene TRBJ2-1; 7 nucleotides agree with TRBD2. Germline V gives CDR1 MNHEY, CDR2 SVGEGT. The CDR3 is made up of 16 amino acids. V gave up 3 bases and J gave up 0 bases; unmatched junction bases: 5. CDR3 sequence: CASSYLGGSSYNEQFF. DNA of the CDR3: TGTGCCAGCAGTTATCTAGGCGGGAGCTCCTACAATGAGCAGTTCTTC.

V usage is TRBV5-1 and J usage is TRBJ2-1, with 7 bases aligning to TRBD2. V lost 3 bases to trimming and J lost 10 bases; unmatched junction nucleotides: 16. The CDR3 is 16 residues long. The germline gives CDR1 SGHRS, CDR2 YFSETQ. The CDR3 DNA sequence: TGCGCCAGCAGCTACCAGTCCTGGACTAGTTCTTGGGAGCAGTTCTTC. Translated, it gives CASSYQSWTSSWEQFF.

This chain joins TRBV20-1 and TRBJ1-3; D is undetermined. Trimming removed 1 base at V and 3 bases at J, with 7 bases between. From germline, CDR1 is DFQATT and CDR2 SNEGSKA (reference sequence). This CDR3 region has 13 residues. Here the CDR3 reads CSARAGGGNTIYF. The DNA of the CDR3 is TGCAGTGCTAGAGCCGGCGGTGGAAACACCATATATTTT.